These 7 T cell receptor beta chains were all obtained from the same sample, sequenced in a study of cytomegalovirus exposure and HLA in healthy donors. PCR amplification relied on 60 Vbeta primers (plus 13 Jbeta primers). Clones were read by immunoSEQ multiplex PCR, and TCRdb kept only the in-frame ones, dropping some. Here the sample spans some 130,000 clones, 79% being singletons. What was sequenced was PBMCs. Receptors were obtained from a middle-aged man in good health and CMV-seropositive.

The chain has TRBV5-1 and TRBJ1-4; the D gene is possibly TRBD1 (6 bases). Germline V gene data show CDR1 as SGHRS and CDR2 as YFSETQ. The CDR3 sequence is 16 residues long. V was clipped by 2 bases and J by 2 bases, with 13 bases between them. The DNA of the CDR3 is TGCGCCAGCAGCTTATCGGGGGGGCACACTAATGAAAAACTGTTTTTT. This codes for CASSLSGGHTNEKLFF.

The chain uses TRBV5-4 and TRBJ2-5; 16 nucleotides line up with TRBD2. J gave up 5 bases and V 4 bases, and 5 bases lay outside the gene matches. This CDR3 is built from 16 residues. CDR1 and CDR2 (germline): SGHNT, YYREEE (reference sequence). CDR3 residues: CASSPGLAGGMETQYF. The CDR3 DNA follows: TGTGCCAGCAGCCCGGGACTAGCGGGAGGGATGGAGACCCAGTACTTC.

The chain is built from TRBV19 and TRBJ1-5; D unclear. Trimming took 6 bases from V and 1 from J, leaving 10 bases between them. Germline lookup yields CDR1 LNHDA and CDR2 SQIVND (reference sequence). The CDR3 totals 14 residues. This CDR3 is CASSTGKSNQPQHF. The DNA of the CDR3 is TGTGCCAGTAGCACCGGGAAAAGCAATCAGCCCCAGCATTTT.

This clone was seen only a few times. V gene TRBV29-1 combines with J gene TRBJ2-7, with D possibly being TRBD2 (6 bases). CDR1 and CDR2 from the germline V gene are SQVTM and ANQGSEA. This CDR3 region has 16 residues. V lost 1 base, J lost 4 bases, and 20 bases lay in between. The CDR3 spells CSVEGSIAGGLYEQYF. CDR3 nucleotide sequence: TGCAGCGTTGAAGGGTCTATCGCCGGAGGGTTATACGAGCAGTACTTC.

This clone was detected a few times. CDR3 sequence (DNA): TGTGCCAGCAGTTTCGCTAGCGGGGTTTACAATGAGCAGTTCTTC. Protein sequence: CASSFASGVYNEQFF. The genes are TRBV27 and TRBJ2-1, with 9 bases that match TRBD2. The CDR3 totals 15 residues. J lost 4 bases, V lost 3 bases, and 4 bases had no gene match. Germline lookup yields CDR1 MNHEY and CDR2 SMNVEV (reference sequence).

This clone showed up just once. The chain joins TRBV7-3 to TRBJ2-3, with a tentative D call TRBD2 (6 bases). V dropped 5 bases and J dropped 0 bases, with 9 bases sitting between them. The V gene's germline CDR1 is SGHTA and CDR2 FQGTGA. The CDR3 has 14 residues. The CDR3 here is CASSLAHSTDTQYF. CDR3 sequence (DNA): TGTGCCAGCAGCCTAGCGCATAGCACAGATACGCAGTATTTT.

The genes are TRBV10-3 and TRBJ2-3; tentatively, D is TRBD1 (6 bases). The CDR3 runs 15 residues. The V and J ends lost 0 bases and 0 bases respectively, with 7 bases between them. Germline V gene sequence: CDR1 ENHRY, CDR2 SYGVKD. The CDR3 region has the DNA TGTGCCATCAGTGAGTCGGGGGCCAGCACAGATACGCAGTATTTT. This codes for CAISESGASTDTQYF.